One and the same sample provided the 21 T cell receptor beta chains below, sequenced in a study of radiation and T cells in renal cell carcinoma. TCRdb keeps only in-frame clones here, not all; method: immunoSEQ multiplex PCR. The repertoire consists of some 150,000 clones, with 70% to 90% occurring once and the leading ten covering 12%. Time point here: baseline pretreatment blood. Treatment described: 15 Gy SBRT to primary tumor, nephrectomy 4 weeks later. Sequencing was performed on blood, taken from a patient whose treatment included radiotherapy and nephrectomy. These receptors were obtained from a woman aged 45-65 years with renal cell carcinoma.

V gene TRBV14 combines with J gene TRBJ2-5, with D unclear. The ends were cut back, 3 bases at V and 3 bases at J, with 14 bases in the middle. Germline V gene data show CDR1 as SGHDN and CDR2 as FVKESK. The CDR3 is 15 residues long. The CDR3 sequence: CASSHLTQEEETQYF. The CDR3 DNA reads TGTGCCAGCAGCCACCTTACCCAGGAAGAAGAGACCCAGTACTTC.

DNA for the CDR3: TGCGCCAGCAGCCAAGAATGGCGTCAGGGAGACAGGTATGGCTACACCTTC. Translation: CASSQEWRQGDRYGYTF. The V and J genes are TRBV4-1 and TRBJ1-2; D might be TRBD1 (6 bases). The CDR3 extends over 17 amino acids. The V gene lost 0 bases and the J gene lost 5 bases, with 19 bases spanning the gap. Germline V gives CDR1 MGHRA, CDR2 YSYEKL.

The rearrangement uses TRBV6-1 and TRBJ2-1, with 7 positions matching TRBD1. Trimming took 0 bases from V and 3 from J; bases not matched to a gene: 2. The CDR3 length is 15 residues. Germline V gene sequence: CDR1 MNHNS, CDR2 SASEGT. The CDR3 bases are TGTGCCAGCAGTGAAGCGGGGGACAGCTACAATGAGCAGTTCTTC. This gives the protein CASSEAGDSYNEQFF.

This clone was counted a single time. The rearrangement joins TRBV4-1 to TRBJ2-3, with 12 bases fitting TRBD2. This CDR3 has 19 residues. The germline CDR1 and CDR2 sequences are MGHRA and YSYEKL. V shed 0 bases, J shed 0 bases, and the junction held 7 bases outside the gene matches. The CDR3 nucleotides are TGCGCCAGCAGCCAAGACGCGGGACTAGCGGGCTTAAGCACAGATACGCAGTATTTT. Translating it yields CASSQDAGLAGLSTDTQYF.

The CDR3 DNA sequence: TGTGCCAGTACTCCTGTGGGGGACTCATACAAGAATGAGCAGTTCTTC. It codes for CASTPVGDSYKNEQFF. V gene TRBV19 combines with J gene TRBJ2-1; TRBD2 is a possible D gene (6 bases). V lost 7 bases and J lost 7, with 23 bases in between. CDR3 length equals 16 residues. The germline V gene has CDR1 LNHDA and CDR2 SQIVND (reference sequence).

The genes are TRBV7-2 and TRBJ2-5, with D maybe TRBD2 (6 bases). The CDR3 consists of 15 residues. The V and J ends lost 0 bases and 3 bases respectively, with 11 bases between them. Germline V gene data show CDR1 as SGHTA and CDR2 as FQGNSA. The CDR3 nucleotides read TGTGCCAGCAGCTTAGCGGGACTCGCGAAAGAGACCCAGTACTTC. Translation: CASSLAGLAKETQYF.

The chain is built from TRBV5-1 and TRBJ1-2, with D uncertain. Trimming removed 4 bases at V and 5 bases at J, with 12 bases between. The germline gives CDR1 SGHRS, CDR2 YFSETQ. CDR3 length: 13 amino acids. The CDR3, as DNA: TGCGCCAGCAGCCTGGGGTTAGGGTATGGCTACACCTTC. Translation: CASSLGLGYGYTF. Full variable domain (missing parts from reference TRBV5-1 and TRBJ1-2): KAGVTQTPRYLIKTRGQQVTLSCSPISGHRSVSWYQQTPGQGLQFLFEYFSETQRNKGNFPGRFSGRQFSNSRSEMNVSTLELGDSALYLCASSLGLGYGYTFGSGTRLTVV.

The V gene is TRBV19, the J gene TRBJ1-1, with 7 bases aligning to TRBD1. CDR1 and CDR2 from the germline V gene are LNHDA and SQIVND (reference sequence). J gave up 5 bases and V 4 bases, and 7 bases lay outside the gene matches. This CDR3 is 14 amino acids long. The CDR3 is CASSNRGGWTEAFF. CDR3 nucleotides: TGTGCCAGTAGTAACAGGGGAGGATGGACTGAAGCTTTCTTT.

J is TRBJ1-2 and V is TRBV19; no clear D. Trimming took off 1 base at V and 2 bases at J, with 8 bases between the two ends. Germline values: CDR1 LNHDA, CDR2 SQIVND (reference sequence). This CDR3 spans 14 amino acids. The CDR3 loop is CASSIGHINYGYTF. The DNA for the CDR3 is TGTGCCAGTAGTATAGGACACATCAACTATGGCTACACCTTC.

This CDR3 reads CASSLQLRRGGQPQHF. CDR3 DNA sequence: TGTGCCAGCAGCTTGCAACTTCGCAGGGGCGGTCAGCCCCAGCATTTT. V and J are TRBV5-6 and TRBJ1-5; a possible D gene is TRBD1 (6 bases). The germline V gene encodes CDR1 SGHDT and CDR2 YYEEEE. Trimming removed 1 base at V and 6 bases at J, with 17 bases between. The CDR3 extends over 16 amino acids.

The chain employs TRBV7-9 and TRBJ2-7; D may be TRBD1 (6 bases). Trimming took 5 bases from V and 0 from J, leaving 14 bases between them. The CDR3 has 15 amino acids. Germline values: CDR1 SEHNR, CDR2 FQNEAQ (reference sequence). The CDR3 DNA reads TGTGCCAGCAGCGGGCTCGGACAGATCTCCTACGAGCAGTACTTC. Its translation is CASSGLGQISYEQYF.

This rearrangement joins TRBV6-1 to TRBJ2-3; TRBD1 aligns across 9 bases. Trimming took 2 bases from V and 1 from J; bases not matched to a gene: 1. CDR3 size: 15 residues. The germline V gene encodes CDR1 MNHNS and CDR2 SASEGT. The CDR3 is CASSERQGGTDTQYF. CDR3 sequence (DNA): TGTGCCAGCAGTGAAAGACAGGGGGGCACAGATACGCAGTATTTT.

This clone was observed once. The sample holds other DNA sequences that translate to the same CDR3. The gene calls are TRBV6-6 and TRBJ1-6; D is ambiguous. The germline CDR1 and CDR2 sequences are MNHNY and SVGAGI (reference sequence). The CDR3 loop spans 13 amino acids. Trimming shortened V by 6 bases and J by 3 bases, and 6 bases separated the two germline ends. CDR3 nucleotide sequence: TGTGCCAGCAGGGGTGGCTATAATTCACCCCTCCACTTT. It specifies CASRGGYNSPLHF.

V gene TRBV7-3 combines with J gene TRBJ1-1; 7 nucleotides line up with TRBD1. Germline V gene data show CDR1 as SGHTA and CDR2 as FQGTGA. This CDR3 is built from 13 residues. V dropped 4 bases and J dropped 4; count of bases not matched to a gene: 3. CDR3 residues: CASSYRQGTEAFF. In nucleotides, the CDR3 is TGTGCCAGCAGCTACCGACAGGGCACTGAAGCTTTCTTT.

The table lists this clone with a count of one. The chain combines TRBV6-5 with TRBJ2-7; D is perhaps TRBD1 (6 bases). Per germline, CDR1 MNHEY and CDR2 SVGAGI. V was cut by 4 bases and J by 5 bases, with 12 bases left in between. The CDR3 is 13 amino acids. CDR3 bases: TGTGCCAGCAGTTGGACAGAGGGGAACGAGCAGTACTTC. It specifies CASSWTEGNEQYF.

This clone was seen only a few times. The rearrangement uses TRBV15 and TRBJ2-1; possibly TRBD1 or TRBD2 for D (5 bases each). Germline CDR1 LNHNV, CDR2 YYDKDF (reference sequence). V was cut by 6 bases and J by 1 base, with 10 bases left in between. This CDR3 is built from 14 residues. This CDR3 reads CATREAGSYNEQFF. CDR3 nucleotides: TGTGCCACCAGGGAGGCAGGGTCCTACAATGAGCAGTTCTTC. The whole variable domain, remainder taken from reference TRBV15 and TRBJ2-1, is DAMVIQNPRYQVTQFGKPVTLSCSQTLNHNVMYWYQQKSSQAPKLLFHYYDKDFNNEADTPDNFQSRRPNTSFCFLDIRSPGLGDTAMYLCATREAGSYNEQFFGPGTRLTVL.

Note on this clone: A read error may account for a junction end that differs from germline. V usage is TRBV7-7 and J usage is TRBJ2-5; maybe TRBD1 (7 bases). The CDR3 consists of 15 residues. Germline V gives CDR1 SSHAT, CDR2 FNYEAQ (reference sequence). The CDR3 DNA reads TGTGCTAGCAGCCTAGACCGGACAGGAGGGGAGACCCAGTACTTC. Protein: CASSLDRTGGETQYF.

The genes are TRBV29-1 and TRBJ1-2, with 8 bases that match TRBD1. The CDR3 is 14 residues long. The germline gives CDR1 SQVTM, CDR2 ANQGSEA. V gave up 6 bases and J gave up 8 bases; unmatched junction bases: 14. The CDR3 DNA reads as TGCAGCGTCAAGGAATTACAGGGGGGGTCGGGCTACACCTTC. Protein: CSVKELQGGSGYTF.

The gene calls are TRBV7-8 and TRBJ2-7; maybe TRBD2 (5 bases). The germline V gene has CDR1 SGHVS and CDR2 FQNEAQ. The CDR3 totals 14 residues. Trimming took off 5 bases at V and 5 bases at J, with 16 bases between the two ends. The CDR3 DNA reads TGTGCCAGCAGCCCCCGGGATAAGGTCCACGAGCAGTACTTC. This encodes CASSPRDKVHEQYF.

This chain uses TRBV5-4 with TRBJ1-3; D is undetermined. With 6 bases removed from V and 4 bases from J, the gap between germline ends came to 8 bases. The germline gives CDR1 SGHNT, CDR2 YYREEE (reference sequence). The CDR3 contains 12 residues. CDR3 loop: CASKPPGNTIYF. As DNA, the CDR3 is TGTGCCAGCAAACCCCCAGGAAACACCATATATTTT.

The gene calls are TRBV9 and TRBJ1-2; unclear D gene. The CDR3 is 14 amino acids. Germline assignment: CDR1 SGDLS and CDR2 YYNGEE. Trimming removed 0 bases at V and 8 bases at J, with 14 bases between. The CDR3: CASSVGDIPHGYTF. CDR3 in DNA: TGTGCCAGCAGCGTAGGAGACATCCCCCACGGCTACACCTTC.